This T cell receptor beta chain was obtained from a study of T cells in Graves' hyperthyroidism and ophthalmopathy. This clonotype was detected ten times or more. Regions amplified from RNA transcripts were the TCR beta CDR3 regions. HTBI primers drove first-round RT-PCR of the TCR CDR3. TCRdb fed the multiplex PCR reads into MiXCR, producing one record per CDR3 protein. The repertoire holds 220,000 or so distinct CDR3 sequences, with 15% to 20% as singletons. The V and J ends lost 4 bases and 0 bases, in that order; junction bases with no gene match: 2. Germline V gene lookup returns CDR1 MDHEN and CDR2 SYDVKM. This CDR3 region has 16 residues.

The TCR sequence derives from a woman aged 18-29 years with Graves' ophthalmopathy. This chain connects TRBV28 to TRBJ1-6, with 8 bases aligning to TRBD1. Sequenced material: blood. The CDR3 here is CASSSDRVSYNSPLHF. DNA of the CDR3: TGTGCCAGCAGTTCGGACAGGGTCTCCTATAATTCACCCCTCCACTTT.